The clone carrying this T cell receptor (beta chain) was found once. Its specificity is not known. TCRdb re-analysed the PCR reads in MiXCR, keeping a single row per CDR3 protein. The repertoire has 28,000 or so distinct CDR3 sequences, approximately 48% of them found once; the top ten carry 5% to 6.5%. This specimen comes from a study of vaccination and CD4 T cells after COVID-19. The CDR3 runs to 16 residues. With 7 bases clipped from V and 7 bases from J, the junction kept 13 bases outside the gene matches. Looked up from germline, CDR1 is SNHLY and CDR2 is FYNNEI. Study conclusions and caveats: It was found that, in convalescent patients, 304 of 307 vaccine-specific clones were spike mono-reactive.

Time point meaning: late sampling 161 to 241 days after vaccination in three convalescent patients. The material was CD4+ T cells from blood, obtained about 7 months after SARS-CoV-2 vaccination. The chain uses TRBV2 and TRBJ1-6, with 7 bases identical to TRBD1. The TCR was taken from a human donor who had recovered from COVID-19. The chain's CDR3 is CASIGTPDRANSPLHF. CDR3 in DNA: TGTGCCAGCATTGGCACACCTGACAGGGCCAATTCACCCCTCCACTTT.